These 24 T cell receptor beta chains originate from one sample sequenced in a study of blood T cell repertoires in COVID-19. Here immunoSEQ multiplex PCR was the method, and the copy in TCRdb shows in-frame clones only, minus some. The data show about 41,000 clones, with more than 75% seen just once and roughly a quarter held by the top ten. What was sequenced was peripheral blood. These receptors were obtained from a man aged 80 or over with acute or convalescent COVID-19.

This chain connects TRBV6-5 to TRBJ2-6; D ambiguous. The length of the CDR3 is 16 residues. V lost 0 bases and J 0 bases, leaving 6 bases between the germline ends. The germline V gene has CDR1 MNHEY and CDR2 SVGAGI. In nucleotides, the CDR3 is TGTGCCAGCAGTTACTCGGTCAGCTCTGGGGCCAACGTCCTGACTTTC. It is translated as CASSYSVSSGANVLTF.

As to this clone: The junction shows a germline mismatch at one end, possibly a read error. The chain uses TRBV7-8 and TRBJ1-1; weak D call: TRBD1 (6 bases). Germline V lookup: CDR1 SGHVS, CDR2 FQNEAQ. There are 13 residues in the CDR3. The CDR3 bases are TGTGCCAGCAGCTCCGGACAGAACAGTGAAGCTTTCTTT. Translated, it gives CASSSGQNSEAFF.

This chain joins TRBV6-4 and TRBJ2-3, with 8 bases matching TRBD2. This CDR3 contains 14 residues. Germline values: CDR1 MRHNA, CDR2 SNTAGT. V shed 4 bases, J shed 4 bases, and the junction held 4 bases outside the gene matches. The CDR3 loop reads CASSVTGGADTQYF. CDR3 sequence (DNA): TGTGCCAGCAGTGTAACGGGGGGGGCAGATACGCAGTATTTT.

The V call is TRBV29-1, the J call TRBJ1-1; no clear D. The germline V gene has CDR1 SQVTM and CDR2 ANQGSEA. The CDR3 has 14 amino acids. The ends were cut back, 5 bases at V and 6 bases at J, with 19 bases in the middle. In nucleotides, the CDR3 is TGCAGCGTTTTAATAGGCAGGCTCGACCCTGAAGCTTTCTTT. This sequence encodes CSVLIGRLDPEAFF.

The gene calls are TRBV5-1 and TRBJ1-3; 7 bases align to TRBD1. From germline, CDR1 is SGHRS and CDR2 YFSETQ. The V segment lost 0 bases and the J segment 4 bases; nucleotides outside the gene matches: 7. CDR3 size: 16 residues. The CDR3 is CASSLETTGKGNTIYF. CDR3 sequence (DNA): TGCGCCAGCAGCTTGGAGACGACAGGGAAAGGAAACACCATATATTTT.

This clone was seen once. CDR3: CASSRTGKDGELFF. DNA of the CDR3: TGTGCCAGCAGTAGGACAGGGAAGGACGGGGAGCTGTTTTTT. J is TRBJ2-2 and V is TRBV6-5, with 8 bases identical to TRBD1. The CDR3 has 14 residues. Per germline, CDR1 MNHEY and CDR2 SVGAGI. After removal of 5 bases from V and 7 bases from J, the junction contained 6 bases not matched to a gene.

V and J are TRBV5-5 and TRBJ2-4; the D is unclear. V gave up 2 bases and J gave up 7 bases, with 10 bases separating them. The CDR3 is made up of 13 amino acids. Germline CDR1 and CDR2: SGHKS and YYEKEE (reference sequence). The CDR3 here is CASSFSENNIQYF. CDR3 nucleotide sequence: TGTGCCAGCAGCTTTAGTGAGAACAACATTCAGTACTTC.

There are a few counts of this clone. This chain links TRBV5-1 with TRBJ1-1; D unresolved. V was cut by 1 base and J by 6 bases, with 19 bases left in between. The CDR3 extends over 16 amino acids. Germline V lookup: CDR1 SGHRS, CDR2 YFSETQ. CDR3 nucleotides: TGCGCCAGCAGCTTGACGGGTTCCCCGAGGGAGGCTGAAGCTTTCTTT. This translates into CASSLTGSPREAEAFF.

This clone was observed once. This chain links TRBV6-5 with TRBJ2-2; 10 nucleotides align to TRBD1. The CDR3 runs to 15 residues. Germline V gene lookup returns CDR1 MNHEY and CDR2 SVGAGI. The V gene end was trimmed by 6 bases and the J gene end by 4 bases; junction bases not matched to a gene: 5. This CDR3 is CASRSRDRGTGELFF. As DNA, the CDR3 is TGTGCCAGCAGATCCCGGGACAGGGGCACCGGGGAGCTGTTTTTT.

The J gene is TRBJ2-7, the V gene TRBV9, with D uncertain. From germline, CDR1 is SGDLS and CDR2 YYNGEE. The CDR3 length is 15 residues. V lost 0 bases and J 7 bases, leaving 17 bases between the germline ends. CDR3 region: CASSVEANCLVEQYF. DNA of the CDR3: TGTGCCAGCAGCGTAGAAGCGAACTGCCTCGTGGAGCAGTACTTC.

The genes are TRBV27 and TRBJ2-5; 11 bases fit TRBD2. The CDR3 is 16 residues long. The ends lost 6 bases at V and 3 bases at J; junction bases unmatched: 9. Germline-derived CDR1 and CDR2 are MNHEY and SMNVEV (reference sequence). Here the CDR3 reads CASRIWASGGKETQYF. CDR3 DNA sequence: TGTGCCAGCAGGATTTGGGCTAGCGGGGGGAAAGAGACCCAGTACTTC.

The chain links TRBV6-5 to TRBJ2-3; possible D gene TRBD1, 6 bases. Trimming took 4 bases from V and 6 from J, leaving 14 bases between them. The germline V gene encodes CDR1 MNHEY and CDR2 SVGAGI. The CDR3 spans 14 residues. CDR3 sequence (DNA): TGTGCCAGCAGTTCACACAGGGAGCGGGATACGCAGTATTTT. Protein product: CASSSHRERDTQYF.

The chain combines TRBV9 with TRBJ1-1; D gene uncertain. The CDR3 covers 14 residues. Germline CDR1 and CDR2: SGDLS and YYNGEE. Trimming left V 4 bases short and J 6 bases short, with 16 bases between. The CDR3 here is CASSPPRASAEAFF. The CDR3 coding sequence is TGTGCCAGCAGCCCCCCGAGAGCGAGCGCTGAAGCTTTCTTT.

The CDR3 sequence: CASSQEGRDYYF. For the CDR3, the DNA is TGTGCCAGCAGCCAAGAAGGACGGGATTATTACTTC. The chain links TRBV3-1 (or the pseudogene TRBV3-2) to TRBJ2-7, with TRBD2 as a possible D gene (5 bases). The germline gives CDR1 LGHDT, CDR2 YNNKEL (reference sequence). The CDR3 is 12 amino acids. Between the trimmed V and J ends, which lost 0 bases and 13 bases, there was a span of 13 bases.

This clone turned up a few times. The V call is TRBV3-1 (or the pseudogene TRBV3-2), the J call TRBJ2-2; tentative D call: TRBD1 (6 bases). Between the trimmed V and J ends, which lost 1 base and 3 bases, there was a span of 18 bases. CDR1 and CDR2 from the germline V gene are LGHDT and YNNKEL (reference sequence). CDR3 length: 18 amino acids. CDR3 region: CASSQGSSLSGDTGELFF. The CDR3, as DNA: TGTGCCAGCAGCCAAGGTTCGAGTCTGTCAGGGGACACCGGGGAGCTGTTTTTT.

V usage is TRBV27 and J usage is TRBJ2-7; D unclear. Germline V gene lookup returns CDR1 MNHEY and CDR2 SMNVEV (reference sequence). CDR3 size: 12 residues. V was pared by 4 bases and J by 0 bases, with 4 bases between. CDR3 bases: TGTGCCAGCAGTTCCTACTCCTACGAGCAGTACTTC. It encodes CASSSYSYEQYF.

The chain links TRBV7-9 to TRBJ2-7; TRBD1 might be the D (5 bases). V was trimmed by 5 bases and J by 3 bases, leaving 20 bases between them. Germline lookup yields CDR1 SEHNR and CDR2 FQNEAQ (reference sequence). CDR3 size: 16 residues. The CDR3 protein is CASSRRERGVYYEQYF. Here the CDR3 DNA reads TGTGCCAGCAGCCGCCGAGAAAGGGGCGTGTACTACGAGCAGTACTTC.

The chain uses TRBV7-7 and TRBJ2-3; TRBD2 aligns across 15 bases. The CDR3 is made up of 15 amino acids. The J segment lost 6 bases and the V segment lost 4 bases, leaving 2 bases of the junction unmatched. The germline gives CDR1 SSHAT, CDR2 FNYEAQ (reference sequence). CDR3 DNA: TGTGCCAGCAGCTCCGGGACTAGCGGGGGGGATACGCAGTATTTT. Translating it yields CASSSGTSGGDTQYF.

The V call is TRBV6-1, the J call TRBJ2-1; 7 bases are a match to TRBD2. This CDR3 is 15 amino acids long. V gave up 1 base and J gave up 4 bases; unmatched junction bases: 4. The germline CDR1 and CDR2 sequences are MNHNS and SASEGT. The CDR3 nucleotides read TGTGCCAGCAGTGAAGGCCGGACTAGGTACAATGAGCAGTTCTTC. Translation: CASSEGRTRYNEQFF.

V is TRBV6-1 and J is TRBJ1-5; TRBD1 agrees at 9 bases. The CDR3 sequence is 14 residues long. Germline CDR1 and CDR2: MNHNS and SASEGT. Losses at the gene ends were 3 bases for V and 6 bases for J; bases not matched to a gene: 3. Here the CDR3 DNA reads TGTGCCAGCAGTGAGGGGACAGGGATTCAGCCCCAGCATTTT. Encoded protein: CASSEGTGIQPQHF.

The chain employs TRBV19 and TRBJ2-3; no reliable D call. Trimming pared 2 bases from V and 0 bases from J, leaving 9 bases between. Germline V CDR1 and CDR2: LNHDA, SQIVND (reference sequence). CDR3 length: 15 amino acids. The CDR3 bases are TGTGCCAGTAGTATAAAACATTCTAGCACAGATACGCAGTATTTT. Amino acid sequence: CASSIKHSSTDTQYF.

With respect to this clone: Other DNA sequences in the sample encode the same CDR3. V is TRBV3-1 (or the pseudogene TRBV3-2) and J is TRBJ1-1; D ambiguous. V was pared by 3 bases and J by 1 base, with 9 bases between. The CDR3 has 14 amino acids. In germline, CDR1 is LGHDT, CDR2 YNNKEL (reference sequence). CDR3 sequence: CASSQVLSNTEAFF. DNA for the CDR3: TGTGCCAGCAGCCAGGTACTATCGAACACTGAAGCTTTCTTT.

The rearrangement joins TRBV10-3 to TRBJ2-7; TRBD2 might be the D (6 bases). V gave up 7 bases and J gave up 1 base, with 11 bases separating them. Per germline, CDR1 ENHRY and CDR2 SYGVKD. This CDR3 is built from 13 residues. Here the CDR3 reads CAINSGGSYEQYF. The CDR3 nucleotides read TGTGCCATCAATTCCGGGGGATCCTACGAGCAGTACTTC.

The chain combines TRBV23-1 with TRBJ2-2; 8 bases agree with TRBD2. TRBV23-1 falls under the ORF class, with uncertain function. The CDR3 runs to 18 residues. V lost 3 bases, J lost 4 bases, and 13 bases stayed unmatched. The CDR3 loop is CASSHTGGELNPTGELFF. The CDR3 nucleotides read TGCGCCAGCAGTCATACGGGGGGGGAGCTTAACCCCACCGGGGAGCTGTTTTTT.